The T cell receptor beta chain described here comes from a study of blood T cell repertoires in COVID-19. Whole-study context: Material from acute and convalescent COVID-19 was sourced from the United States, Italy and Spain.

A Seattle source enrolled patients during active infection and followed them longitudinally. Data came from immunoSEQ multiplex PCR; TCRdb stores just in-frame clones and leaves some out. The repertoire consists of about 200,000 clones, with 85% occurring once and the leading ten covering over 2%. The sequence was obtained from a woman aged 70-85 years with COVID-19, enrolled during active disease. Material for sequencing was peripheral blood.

The CDR3 region is CASGLALLYTDTQYF. CDR3 DNA: TGTGCTAGTGGTTTGGCACTACTTTACACAGATACGCAGTATTTT. The rearrangement links TRBV12-5 to TRBJ2-3, with D uncertain. This CDR3 is 15 amino acids long. Trimming removed 1 base at V and 2 bases at J, with 10 bases between. The germline gives CDR1 LGHNT, CDR2 FRNRAP.